Each of the 7 T cell receptor beta chains below was sequenced from the same sample in a study of T-cell memory formation after mild COVID-19. TCRdb re-called the 5' RACE reads with MiXCR, one entry per CDR3 protein. In the table there are about 82,000 distinct CDR3 sequences, roughly 15% of which are singletons. Sequencing was performed on PBMCs or a T cell subset sorted from them (not recorded which). The receptor set was obtained from a man aged 18-30 years who had mild COVID-19 (a few samples of this study predate the infection). Cell type and time point are not known.

A few counts support this clonotype. This rearrangement joins TRBV5-6 to TRBJ2-6; D is undetermined. The CDR3 totals 15 residues. The V and J ends lost 0 bases and 0 bases respectively, with 4 bases between them. Germline values: CDR1 SGHDT, CDR2 YYEEEE. The DNA of the CDR3 is TGTGCCAGCAGCTTGGGTACCTCTGGGGCCAACGTCCTGACTTTC. As protein: CASSLGTSGANVLTF.

The genes are TRBV29-1 and TRBJ1-2, with D possibly matching TRBD1 (5 bases). V was cut by 0 bases and J by 0 bases, with 17 bases left in between. Looked up from germline, CDR1 is SQVTM and CDR2 is ANQGSEA. The CDR3 loop spans 17 amino acids. The CDR3 region has the DNA TGCAGCGTTGAAGATTCGGGGGTCCGCGCCCCTAACTATGGCTACACCTTC. Encoded protein: CSVEDSGVRAPNYGYTF.

The CDR3 loop is CASSPGARGGNTIYF. CDR3 DNA sequence: TGTGCCAGCAGCCCAGGGGCCCGAGGTGGAAACACCATATATTTT. V usage is TRBV3-1 and J usage is TRBJ1-3, with D perhaps TRBD1 (6 bases). The CDR3 has 15 residues. In germline, CDR1 is LGHDT, CDR2 YNNKEL (reference sequence). Trimming removed 4 bases at V and 3 bases at J, with 13 bases between. Complete variable domain (other parts from reference TRBV3-1 and TRBJ1-3): DTAVSQTPKYLVTQMGNDKSIKCEQNLGHDTMYWYKQDSKKFLKIMFSYNNKELIINETVPNRFSPKSPDKAHLNLHINSLELGDSAVYFCASSPGARGGNTIYFGEGSWLTVV.

The V and J genes are TRBV13 and TRBJ2-5; TRBD1 agrees at 8 bases. This CDR3 is built from 15 residues. Losses at the gene ends were 5 bases for V and 1 base for J; bases not matched to a gene: 6. CDR1 and CDR2 from the germline V gene are PRHDT and FYEKMQ (reference sequence). The CDR3 DNA sequence: TGTGCCAGCAGCGCGGACAGGGCACCCCAAGAGACCCAGTACTTC. This encodes CASSADRAPQETQYF.

Only a few counts were recorded for this clonotype. This chain uses TRBV2 with TRBJ2-7, with D hard to call. Germline V lookup: CDR1 SNHLY, CDR2 FYNNEI. With 2 bases removed from V and 2 bases from J, the gap between germline ends came to 4 bases. This CDR3 has 12 residues. The CDR3 here is CASSEWAYEQYF. The CDR3, as DNA: TGTGCCAGCAGTGAATGGGCCTACGAGCAGTACTTC.

The DNA for the CDR3 is TGTGCCAGCAACCTCCTCTCAGGGGGGATGAGAGATACGCAGTATTTT. This gives the protein CASNLLSGGMRDTQYF. J is TRBJ2-3 and V is TRBV12-3 or TRBV12-4; D might be TRBD1 (7 bases). This CDR3 is 16 amino acids long. Trimming removed 7 bases from V and 5 bases from J, with 22 bases in between.

This chain joins TRBV5-6 and TRBJ2-3, with 12 bases fitting TRBD2. The CDR3 sequence is 17 residues long. Germline assignment: CDR1 SGHDT and CDR2 YYEEEE. Trimming took 3 bases from V and 1 from J; bases not matched to a gene: 6. The CDR3 region has the DNA TGTGCCAGCAGCTCGTACGGGACTAGCGGGCGCACAGATACGCAGTATTTT. Translated, it gives CASSSYGTSGRTDTQYF. The full variable domain, in which reference TRBV5-6 and TRBJ2-3 provide the parts outside the CDR3, is DAGVTQSPTHLIKTRGQQVTLRCSPKSGHDTVSWYQQALGQGPQFIFQYYEEEERQRGNFPDRFSGHQFPNYSSELNVNALLLGDSALYLCASSSYGTSGRTDTQYFGPGTRLTVL.